Included here is one T cell receptor beta chain sequence, with context. Its antigen remains unknown. This sample is drawn from a study of identifying expanded T cells in peripheral blood. Study findings and constraints: Variance in clone template counts between approximately two-week samples significantly increased with total template count across all healthy donors. Over approximately two and four weeks, about 16.4 and 19 clones changed, versus more than 1 between replicates.

Healthy donors had no documented immune events, such as infections, while sampled. The CDR3 contains 15 residues. Trimming cost V 2 bases and J 1 base, with 11 bases left between them. Per germline, CDR1 SGHDT and CDR2 YYEEEE. The repertoire was sequenced with immunoSEQ multiplex PCR; TCRdb's copy has only in-frame clones and lacks some. Among 100,000 to 150,000 clones listed, over 65% were seen once. This TCR was recovered from a person aged 18 to 75 in good health. What was sequenced was blood. This chain joins TRBV5-6 and TRBJ2-3, with D unclear. The DNA for the CDR3 is TGTGCCAGCAGCTTTCTAACCCGAGGCACAGATACGCAGTATTTT. It translates to CASSFLTRGTDTQYF.